This passage covers 23 T cell receptor beta chains from one sample sequenced in a study of T cells in tuberculosis. The assay was immunoSEQ multiplex PCR, and TCRdb's table has in-frame clones only and misses some. The data contain about 37,000 clones, more than 85% of them singletons. Time point given: new active TB diagnosis, blood taken before or within 7 days of starting treatment. This specimen was PBMCs, taken at tuberculosis diagnosis. The receptors were gathered from an adult with tuberculosis.

The chain carries TRBV10-2 and TRBJ1-6, with 8 nucleotides matching TRBD1. CDR3 length equals 16 residues. After removal of 6 bases from V and 9 bases from J, the junction contained 13 bases not matched to a gene. Germline V gene sequence: CDR1 WSHSY, CDR2 SAAADI. CDR3 nucleotides: TGCGCCAGCAGCCGAGCGACGGGGACAGGTTCTTCACCCCTCCACTTT. Protein product: CASSRATGTGSSPLHF.

The chain links TRBV2 to TRBJ1-5; 7 positions agree with TRBD1. The germline CDR1 and CDR2 sequences are SNHLY and FYNNEI. Trimming at V came to 6 bases and at J to 3 bases, leaving 11 bases not matched to a gene. CDR3 length: 16 residues. DNA of the CDR3: TGTGCCAGCAGGTCTACCCTCGGACAGGACAATCAGCCCCAGCATTTT. Translated: CASRSTLGQDNQPQHF.

The chain couples TRBV9 to TRBJ2-3; D possibly corresponds to TRBD1 (5 bases). Trimming pared 3 bases from V and 3 bases from J, leaving 14 bases between. CDR1 and CDR2 from the germline V gene are SGDLS and YYNGEE. The CDR3 runs to 15 residues. The CDR3 DNA is TGTGCCAGCAGCGCCTCAGGGATTACGACAGATACGCAGTATTTT. Translation gives CASSASGITTDTQYF. The full variable domain, its missing parts supplied by reference TRBV9 and TRBJ2-3, is DSGVTQTPKHLITATGQRVTLRCSPRSGDLSVYWYQQSLDQGLQFLIQYYNGEERAKGNILERFSAQQFPDLHSELNLSSLELGDSALYFCASSASGITTDTQYFGPGTRLTVL.

The V and J genes are TRBV4-3 and TRBJ1-2; TRBD1 matches at 7 bases. Unmatched junction bases numbered 10, after V lost 0 bases and J lost 0 bases. The CDR3 is 18 residues long. Germline values: CDR1 LGHNA, CDR2 YSLEER. Here the CDR3 reads CASSQDSGWTGSNYGYTF. CDR3 nucleotides: TGCGCCAGCAGCCAAGATTCGGGGTGGACAGGTTCTAACTATGGCTACACCTTC.

The chain links TRBV30 to TRBJ1-1; D is undetermined. The V and J ends lost 0 bases and 2 bases respectively, with 7 bases between them. The CDR3 length is 13 residues. Germline V gene sequence: CDR1 GTSNPN, CDR2 SVGIG (reference sequence). The CDR3 spells CAWSVNSNTEAFF. CDR3 in DNA: TGTGCCTGGAGTGTAAACAGTAACACTGAAGCTTTCTTT.

V usage is TRBV29-1 and J usage is TRBJ2-1; 10 positions match TRBD1. Germline CDR1 and CDR2: SQVTM and ANQGSEA. The CDR3 runs to 14 residues. J lost 9 bases, V lost 4 bases, and 9 bases had no gene match. The CDR3 nucleotides read TGCAGCGTTGGGGGGACAGGGGTAATAGGTGAGCAGTTCTTC. Translated: CSVGGTGVIGEQFF.

The J gene is TRBJ2-7, the V gene TRBV6-1; TRBD2 agrees at 10 bases. This CDR3 contains 16 residues. Germline V gene sequence: CDR1 MNHNS, CDR2 SASEGT. J was trimmed by 7 bases and V by 2 bases; bases with no gene match: 11. The CDR3 sequence is CASSEWVAGGLGEQYF. CDR3 DNA: TGTGCCAGCAGTGAATGGGTAGCGGGGGGTTTAGGTGAGCAGTACTTC.

This clone was seen a handful of times. This chain uses TRBV6-4 with TRBJ2-3; TRBD1 is a possible D gene (5 bases). V was clipped by 3 bases and J by 2 bases, with 9 bases between them. Germline loops: CDR1 MRHNA, CDR2 SNTAGT. The CDR3 is made up of 14 amino acids. CDR3 sequence reads: CASSDKGDTDTQYF. CDR3 sequence (DNA): TGTGCCAGCAGTGATAAAGGGGACACAGATACGCAGTATTTT.

The chain couples TRBV5-1 to TRBJ2-2; D remains unclear. The CDR3 extends over 12 amino acids. Germline V gene data show CDR1 as SGHRS and CDR2 as YFSETQ. The V end lost 7 bases, the J end lost 7 bases, and 11 bases lay between the germline ends. In DNA form, the CDR3 reads TGCGCCAGCCGATCTAGTGGCGGGGAGCTGTTTTTT. Encoded protein: CASRSSGGELFF.

The chain recombines TRBV6-1 with TRBJ2-7; 7 bases align to TRBD1. There are 13 residues in the CDR3. The V segment lost 9 bases and the J segment 4 bases; nucleotides outside the gene matches: 9. Germline CDR1 reads MNHNS; CDR2 reads SASEGT. CDR3 coding DNA: TGTGCCAGTGCCGGGACAGACGATTACGAGCAGTACGTC. It yields the protein CASAGTDDYEQYV.

This chain uses TRBV6-5 with TRBJ2-3; 9 positions match TRBD2. After removal of 8 bases from V and 3 bases from J, the junction contained 6 bases not matched to a gene. From germline, CDR1 is MNHEY and CDR2 SVGAGI. The CDR3 is 14 residues long. CDR3 bases: TGTGCCAGCGGGGGCGGGGGGGCGACAGATACGCAGTATTTT. This encodes CASGGGGATDTQYF.

This sequence joins TRBV5-4 and TRBJ2-1; 13 bases agree with TRBD2. J was trimmed by 5 bases and V by 4 bases; bases with no gene match: 6. The germline V gene has CDR1 SGHNT and CDR2 YYREEE (reference sequence). The CDR3 is 16 amino acids. CDR3 region: CASSGGGLAGDNEQFF. The CDR3, as DNA: TGTGCCAGCAGCGGCGGAGGACTAGCGGGGGACAATGAGCAGTTCTTC.

The chain couples TRBV21-1 to TRBJ1-1. TRBV21-1 is a documented pseudogene. CDR3 length: 15 residues. CDR3 DNA sequence: TGTGCCAGCAGCAAAGAGGCGGGAAGGGGTACTGAAGCTTTCTTT. Its protein product is CASSKEAGRGTEAFF.

The chain recombines TRBV10-2 with TRBJ1-3, with 9 bases fitting TRBD1. Germline CDR1 and CDR2: WSHSY and SAAADI. The CDR3 is 16 residues long. With V trimmed by 5 bases and J by 1 base, 6 bases remained unmatched. The CDR3 region has the DNA TGCGCCAGCAGTCTCCGGGACAGGGTTTCTGGAAACACCATATATTTT. Its protein product is CASSLRDRVSGNTIYF.

The CDR3 DNA is TGTGCCTGGAGGGGCCCCGGGACACCATTCAACTATGGCTACACCTTC. Translation gives CAWRGPGTPFNYGYTF. The chain joins TRBV30 to TRBJ1-2; tentative D call: TRBD1 (6 bases). The CDR3 extends over 16 amino acids. Trimming stripped 3 bases from V and 2 bases from J, with 19 bases between. Germline V gives CDR1 GTSNPN, CDR2 SVGIG (reference sequence).

The rearrangement links TRBV2 to TRBJ2-3, with 12 bases lining up with TRBD2. CDR3 length: 18 residues. V was clipped by 5 bases and J by 2 bases; unmatched bases: 11. Per the germline V gene, CDR1 is SNHLY and CDR2 is FYNNEI. CDR3 loop: CASSKPTSGGPSTDTQYF. The CDR3 nucleotides are TGTGCCAGCAGTAAGCCGACTAGCGGGGGCCCATCCACAGATACGCAGTATTTT.

The genes are TRBV6-1 and TRBJ2-5; TRBD1 aligns across 8 bases. From germline, CDR1 is MNHNS and CDR2 SASEGT. The CDR3 sequence is 13 residues long. Losses at the gene ends were 6 bases for V and 4 bases for J; bases not matched to a gene: 4. The CDR3, as DNA: TGTGCCAGCAGCCAAGGACAGGGAGAGACCCAGTACTTC. Translation: CASSQGQGETQYF.

J is TRBJ1-5 and V is TRBV2; TRBD1 is a possible D gene (5 bases). Germline assignment: CDR1 SNHLY and CDR2 FYNNEI. Trimming shortened V by 1 base and J by 9 bases, and 10 bases separated the two germline ends. This CDR3 is 13 amino acids long. The CDR3, as DNA: TGTGCCAGCAGTGAAGGGGAGGGGCGGCCCCAGCATTTT. This sequence encodes CASSEGEGRPQHF.

This clone has only one observation. The J gene is TRBJ1-1, the V gene TRBV6-1, with D unresolved. The CDR3 covers 15 residues. V dropped 1 base and J dropped 5 bases, with 14 bases sitting between them. Germline V gene lookup returns CDR1 MNHNS and CDR2 SASEGT. The CDR3: CASSEGGRRSTEAFF. CDR3 nucleotides: TGTGCCAGCAGTGAAGGAGGCCGACGGTCGACTGAAGCTTTCTTT.

This clone appeared once. The chain links TRBV19 to TRBJ2-1; possibly TRBD2 for D (5 bases). Germline lookup yields CDR1 LNHDA and CDR2 SQIVND (reference sequence). The V gene lost 2 bases and the J gene lost 9 bases, with 11 bases spanning the gap. The CDR3 spans 13 residues. The CDR3 region is CASSIRGFTEQFF. Here the CDR3 DNA reads TGTGCCAGTAGTATAAGAGGGTTTACTGAGCAGTTCTTC. The variable domain in full, completed from reference TRBV19 and TRBJ2-1, reads DGGITQSPKYLFRKEGQNVTLSCEQNLNHDAMYWYRQDPGQGLRLIYYSQIVNDFQKGDIAEGYSVSREKKESFPLTVTSAQKNPTAFYLCASSIRGFTEQFFGPGTRLTVL.

This chain joins TRBV6-5 and TRBJ2-7; D not certain. The ends were cut back, 4 bases at V and 1 base at J, with 11 bases in the middle. The CDR3 sequence is 14 residues long. The germline CDR1 and CDR2 sequences are MNHEY and SVGAGI. The CDR3 nucleotides are TGTGCCAGCAGTTTTCAGGAAGATTCCTACGAGCAGTACTTC. It translates to CASSFQEDSYEQYF.

The genes are TRBV21-1 and TRBJ2-1; the table's D call, TRBD2, was not checked against the DNA. TRBV21-1 is described as a pseudogene. The CDR3 runs 19 residues. In DNA, the CDR3 is TGTGCCAGCCCCCCACCCGGGACTAGCGGGGCCAGCTCCTACAATGAGCAGTTCTTC. This gives the protein CASPPPGTSGASSYNEQFF.

The chain recombines TRBV30 with TRBJ1-6; D might be TRBD1 (5 bases). The CDR3 sequence is 14 residues long. V was shortened by 3 bases and J by 4 bases, with 10 bases between the two germline ends. The germline gives CDR1 GTSNPN, CDR2 SVGIG (reference sequence). The CDR3 nucleotides read TGTGCCTGGAGCCTAAGGGGATATAATTCACCCCTCCACTTT. It is translated as CAWSLRGYNSPLHF.